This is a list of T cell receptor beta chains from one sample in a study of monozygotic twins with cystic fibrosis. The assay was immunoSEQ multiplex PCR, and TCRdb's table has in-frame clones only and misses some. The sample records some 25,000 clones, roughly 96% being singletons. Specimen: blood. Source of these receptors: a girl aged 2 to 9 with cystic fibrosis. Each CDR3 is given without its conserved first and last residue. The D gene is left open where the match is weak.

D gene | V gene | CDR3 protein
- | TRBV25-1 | ASSEPGSSSYEQY
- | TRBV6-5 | ASSPGGEQF
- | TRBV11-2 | ASSAFLDNEQF
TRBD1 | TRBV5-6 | ASSADRGNGYT
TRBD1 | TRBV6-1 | ASSEWTGRAYEQY
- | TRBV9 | ASSVGSGSYEQY
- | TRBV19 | ASTLGPGYT
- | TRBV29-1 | SVGEYTEAF
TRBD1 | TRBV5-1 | ASFETGGKGYT
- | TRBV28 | ASGTDSTNEKLF